These 22 T cell receptor beta chains originate from one sample sequenced in a study of blood T cell repertoires in COVID-19. Measured with immunoSEQ multiplex PCR; TCRdb has only the in-frame clones, and not every one. The table records about 140,000 clones, roughly 80% of them present only once. Source material: peripheral blood. Receptors originate from a woman at least 80 years old with acute or convalescent COVID-19.

The rearrangement links TRBV5-4 to TRBJ2-3; 10 nucleotides line up with TRBD1. CDR1 SGHNT and CDR2 YYREEE come from the germline V gene (reference sequence). V lost 2 bases to trimming and J lost 4 bases; unmatched junction nucleotides: 7. The CDR3 spans 16 residues. CDR3: CASSLVLGQGSDTQYF. DNA of the CDR3: TGTGCCAGCAGCTTAGTCTTGGGACAGGGGTCAGATACGCAGTATTTT.

This chain links TRBV5-1 with TRBJ1-4, with D possibly TRBD1 on 6 matching bases. Germline V gives CDR1 SGHRS, CDR2 YFSETQ. The CDR3 totals 16 residues. Between the trimmed V and J ends, which lost 2 bases and 8 bases, there was a span of 19 bases. CDR3 bases: TGCGCCAGCAGCTTTTCCCCAACAGGGTCGGGAGAAAAACTGTTTTTT. Its protein is CASSFSPTGSGEKLFF.

The genes are TRBV28 and TRBJ1-5; a weak D match, TRBD1 (6 bases). Germline CDR1 and CDR2: MDHEN and SYDVKM. The CDR3 extends over 14 amino acids. V gave up 3 bases and J gave up 6 bases, with 12 bases separating them. The CDR3 sequence is CASSFWGGVQPQHF. CDR3 sequence (DNA): TGTGCCAGCAGTTTTTGGGGGGGCGTTCAGCCCCAGCATTTT.

The CDR3 is CASGLGLAYNEQFF. For the CDR3, the DNA is TGTGCTAGTGGTTTGGGACTAGCATACAATGAGCAGTTCTTC. This chain joins TRBV12-5 and TRBJ2-1, with 7 bases aligning to TRBD2. V trimming: 1 base; J trimming: 4 bases; junction bases outside the gene matches: 1. The CDR3 is 14 residues long. Germline CDR1 is LGHNT and CDR2 is FRNRAP.

This clone was seen a handful of times. Additional DNA sequences in this sample encode the identical CDR3. This chain joins TRBV5-1 and TRBJ1-3; tentatively, D is TRBD1 (5 bases). V was trimmed by 2 bases and J by 1 base, leaving 7 bases between them. Germline V gives CDR1 SGHRS, CDR2 YFSETQ. The CDR3 length is 14 residues. This CDR3 reads CASSFGGSGNTIYF. In DNA form, the CDR3 reads TGCGCCAGCAGCTTCGGGGGTTCTGGAAACACCATATATTTT.

This rearrangement joins TRBV5-5 to TRBJ1-1; the D is unclear. CDR1 and CDR2 (germline): SGHKS, YYEKEE (reference sequence). The V end was cut by 1 base, the J end by 0 bases, with 19 bases between. CDR3 length equals 18 residues. The CDR3 region has the DNA TGTGCCAGCAGCTTGCCTGAGATTAGTATCCTCTTGAACACTGAAGCTTTCTTT. It codes for CASSLPEISILLNTEAFF.

In nucleotides, the CDR3 is TGTGCCACCGTACCAGTTTACGAGCAGTACTTC. Encoded protein: CATVPVYEQYF. This sequence joins TRBV24-1 and TRBJ2-7; D not resolved. From germline, CDR1 is KGHDR and CDR2 SFDVKD. V lost 9 bases and J lost 4, with 9 bases in between. The CDR3 is made up of 11 amino acids.

The rearrangement joins TRBV5-4 to TRBJ2-7; TRBD2 matches at 8 bases. The CDR3 loop spans 15 amino acids. Looked up from germline, CDR1 is SGHNT and CDR2 is YYREEE (reference sequence). V gave up 1 base and J gave up 6 bases; unmatched junction bases: 9. The CDR3 sequence: CASSLTGGPKTEQYF. CDR3 nucleotide sequence: TGTGCCAGCAGCTTGACGGGAGGGCCAAAGACCGAGCAGTACTTC.

CDR3 in DNA: TGTGCCACCAGTGATTTCGGGGAGTTGGAAGATACGCAGTATTTT. It encodes CATSDFGELEDTQYF. The V call is TRBV24-1, the J call TRBJ2-3; possibly TRBD2 for D (5 bases). Trimming stripped 1 base from V and 5 bases from J, with 12 bases between. This CDR3 comprises 15 residues. CDR1 and CDR2 from the germline V gene are KGHDR and SFDVKD.

The chain joins TRBV12-3 or TRBV12-4 to TRBJ2-1, with D perhaps TRBD1 (5 bases). The CDR3 covers 12 residues. V was pared by 5 bases and J by 7 bases, with 9 bases between. Here the CDR3 reads CASSLRGNEQFF. The CDR3 bases are TGTGCCAGCAGTCTAAGGGGTAATGAGCAGTTCTTC.

The chain combines TRBV5-1 with TRBJ1-1; maybe TRBD1 (5 bases). Germline-derived CDR1 and CDR2 are SGHRS and YFSETQ. The CDR3 has 14 amino acids. Trimming removed 1 base at V and 4 bases at J, with 11 bases between. In DNA, the CDR3 is TGCGCCAGCAGCTTGCGGGGGTTCACCACTGAAGCTTTCTTT. This translates into CASSLRGFTTEAFF.

Remarks on this clone: Other DNA sequences in this sample translate to the same CDR3. J is TRBJ1-5 and V is TRBV7-2, with D unclear. The CDR3 spans 14 residues. Trimming pared 3 bases from V and 1 base from J, leaving 7 bases between. Germline CDR1 is SGHTA and CDR2 is FQGNSA. CDR3 in amino acids: CASSFRSSNQPQHF. Written as DNA, the CDR3 is TGTGCCAGCAGCTTTAGATCCAGCAATCAGCCCCAGCATTTT.

The chain links TRBV7-7 to TRBJ2-4; 8 bases are a match to TRBD2. V trimming: 4 bases; J trimming: 7 bases; junction bases outside the gene matches: 6. Germline V gene sequence: CDR1 SSHAT, CDR2 FNYEAQ (reference sequence). The CDR3 runs 14 residues. CDR3 sequence (DNA): TGTGCCAGCAGCTCTCAGCGGGAGCGGAACATTCAGTACTTC. It codes for CASSSQRERNIQYF.

The sample holds a few counts of this clone. This chain uses TRBV7-2 with TRBJ1-1; 10 positions agree with TRBD1. Germline V gene sequence: CDR1 SGHTA, CDR2 FQGNSA. The CDR3 length is 14 residues. V lost 7 bases to trimming and J lost 5 bases; unmatched junction nucleotides: 7. This chain's CDR3 is CASKWGQGRTEAFF. CDR3 sequence (DNA): TGTGCCAGCAAATGGGGACAGGGGAGGACTGAAGCTTTCTTT.

This clone was found a few times. V is TRBV10-1 and J is TRBJ1-6; 7 nucleotides align to TRBD1. After removal of 4 bases from V and 10 bases from J, the junction contained 7 bases not matched to a gene. The CDR3 is made up of 14 amino acids. CDR1 and CDR2 (germline): WNHNN, SYGVQD (reference sequence). CDR3 in amino acids: CASSVDRGGSPLHF. CDR3 coding DNA: TGCGCCAGCAGTGTCGATCGAGGGGGCTCACCCCTCCACTTT.

V usage is TRBV10-3 and J usage is TRBJ2-2; 7 nucleotides line up with TRBD1. V shed 6 bases and J 2 bases; nucleotides not matched to a gene: 12. Germline-derived CDR1 and CDR2 are ENHRY and SYGVKD. The CDR3 has 17 amino acids. The CDR3 nucleotides read TGTGCCATCAGGACGTACCGGGACAGTTCCAACACCGGGGAGCTGTTTTTT. This codes for CAIRTYRDSSNTGELFF.

The chain uses TRBV10-1 and TRBJ1-1; no clear D gene. Between the trimmed V and J ends, which lost 4 bases and 5 bases, there was a span of 11 bases. CDR3 length: 13 amino acids. Per the germline V gene, CDR1 is WNHNN and CDR2 is SYGVQD (reference sequence). For the CDR3, the DNA is TGCGCCAGCAGTGCTTCATCGGGGACTGAAGCTTTCTTT. Amino acid sequence: CASSASSGTEAFF.

The genes are TRBV28 and TRBJ1-1; D is unresolved. V was cut by 5 bases and J by 1 base, with 26 bases left in between. There are 19 residues in the CDR3. Germline V gene lookup returns CDR1 MDHEN and CDR2 SYDVKM. The CDR3 sequence: CASSGGSSFIFPRNTEAFF. The CDR3 region has the DNA TGTGCCAGCAGTGGCGGAAGCAGTTTTATTTTTCCGCGGAACACTGAAGCTTTCTTT.

The chain recombines TRBV4-1 with TRBJ1-1; possible D gene TRBD1, 5 bases. The CDR3 contains 13 residues. V dropped 6 bases and J dropped 4 bases, with 12 bases sitting between them. CDR1 is MGHRA and CDR2 is YSYEKL in the germline V gene. The CDR3 DNA sequence: TGCGCCAGCAGAAAGGGCAGGGCCACTGAAGCTTTCTTT. Protein product: CASRKGRATEAFF.

The rearrangement links TRBV19 to TRBJ2-1; maybe TRBD2 (7 bases). The CDR3 consists of 15 residues. The germline CDR1 and CDR2 sequences are LNHDA and SQIVND (reference sequence). V was shortened by 5 bases and J by 0 bases, with 11 bases between the two germline ends. This CDR3 reads CASSWEGGSYNEQFF. The CDR3 nucleotides read TGTGCCAGTAGTTGGGAGGGGGGCTCCTACAATGAGCAGTTCTTC.

The chain uses TRBV28 and TRBJ1-2, with 9 bases that match TRBD1. Germline trimming cut 0 bases from V and 8 bases from J; bases unmatched to any gene: 10. Germline V lookup: CDR1 MDHEN, CDR2 SYDVKM. The CDR3 has 16 amino acids. In DNA form, the CDR3 reads TGTGCCAGCAGTTTATGGGAACAGGGACAGGGTATAGGCTACACCTTC. Protein: CASSLWEQGQGIGYTF.

The chain is built from TRBV19 and TRBJ1-1; perhaps TRBD1 as D (6 bases). The CDR3 totals 18 residues. V was pared by 4 bases and J by 1 base, with 22 bases between. Per the germline V gene, CDR1 is LNHDA and CDR2 is SQIVND (reference sequence). The CDR3 DNA reads TGTGCCAGTAGTACCCTTGCAGGGGATTTTATCGAGAACACTGAAGCTTTCTTT. Translation: CASSTLAGDFIENTEAFF.